This T cell receptor (beta chain) was sequenced in a study of technical replicates of blood from a few donors. Only in-frame clones appear in the TCRdb table, and some are missing; sequencing was by immunoSEQ multiplex PCR. Of around 85,000 clones listed, roughly 94% were seen once; the top ten hold approximately 0.25%. Per the germline V gene, CDR1 is SGDLS and CDR2 is YYNGEE. The CDR3 covers 15 residues. V lost 4 bases to trimming and J lost 5 bases; unmatched junction nucleotides: 3. The clonotype originates from a human donor in good health. V usage is TRBV9 and J usage is TRBJ2-2; 12 positions match TRBD2. The sequencing input was T cells isolated from PBMCs. The CDR3 region has the DNA TGTGCCAGCAGCCTAGCGGGGGGGCAGACCGGGGAGCTGTTTTTT. This codes for CASSLAGGQTGELFF.